Below, 14 T cell receptor beta chains from the same sample are listed, as sequenced in a study of blood T cell repertoires in COVID-19. TCRdb's table, derived via immunoSEQ multiplex PCR, lists solely in-frame clones and lacks some. The table shows nearly 350,000 clones, with 80% to 90% occurring only once. The sequenced sample was peripheral blood. All receptors come from a man younger than 40 with active or convalescent COVID-19.

The chain combines TRBV18 with TRBJ2-1; 11 bases match TRBD2. Germline V gives CDR1 KGHSH, CDR2 LQKENI. There are 16 residues in the CDR3. Germline trimming cut 3 bases from V and 7 bases from J; bases unmatched to any gene: 8. CDR3 DNA sequence: TGTGCCAGCTCACCGCGGGGACTAGCGGTCGGAAATGAGCAGTTCTTC. Protein sequence: CASSPRGLAVGNEQFF. Variable domain in full (rest from reference TRBV18 and TRBJ2-1): NAGVMQNPRHLVRRRGQEARLRCSPMKGHSHVYWYRQLPEEGLKFMVYLQKENIIDESGMPKERFSAEFPKEGPSILRIQQVVRGDSAAYFCASSPRGLAVGNEQFFGPGTRLTVL.

This chain joins TRBV19 and TRBJ1-5; D remains unclear. The V gene's germline CDR1 is LNHDA and CDR2 SQIVND (reference sequence). The V gene lost 1 base and the J gene lost 3 bases, with 10 bases spanning the gap. The CDR3 is 15 residues long. CDR3 in DNA: TGTGCCAGTAGTATAGTAATAGGAGTCAATCAGCCCCAGCATTTT. Translation: CASSIVIGVNQPQHF.

The rearrangement joins TRBV7-3 to TRBJ2-1; 7 positions match TRBD2. J lost 9 bases, V lost 3 bases, and 5 bases had no gene match. This CDR3 comprises 13 residues. Germline lookup yields CDR1 SGHTA and CDR2 FQGTGA. CDR3 region: CASSFSREGEQFF. CDR3 in DNA: TGTGCCAGCAGCTTTTCTAGGGAGGGTGAGCAGTTCTTC.

V and J are TRBV14 and TRBJ1-1; D may be TRBD1 (5 bases). V gave up 4 bases and J gave up 1 base, with 10 bases separating them. The CDR3 length is 14 residues. Germline CDR1 reads SGHDN; CDR2 reads FVKESK. In DNA, the CDR3 is TGTGCCAGCAGCCCCTACACAGGGAACACTGAAGCTTTCTTT. Protein: CASSPYTGNTEAFF. The whole variable domain, remainder taken from reference TRBV14 and TRBJ1-1, is EAGVTQFPSHSVIEKGQTVTLRCDPISGHDNLYWYRRVMGKEIKFLLHFVKESKQDESGMPNNRFLAERTGGTYSTLKVQPAELEDSGVYFCASSPYTGNTEAFFGQGTRLTVV.

The V call is TRBV6-2 or TRBV6-3, the J call TRBJ2-3, with D perhaps matching TRBD2 (7 bases). The germline CDR1 and CDR2 sequences are MNHEY and SVGEGT. The CDR3 runs to 16 residues. Trimming stripped 4 bases from V and 0 bases from J, with 14 bases between. For the CDR3, the DNA is TGTGCCAGCAGTTCCTTGGCGGGGGCGAGCACAGATACGCAGTATTTT. Translation: CASSSLAGASTDTQYF.

This chain's CDR3 is CASSFSGGFPDTQYF. For the CDR3, the DNA is TGTGCCAGCAGTTTCAGCGGGGGTTTCCCGGATACGCAGTATTTT. The V gene is TRBV6-2 or TRBV6-3, the J gene TRBJ2-3, with 8 nucleotides matching TRBD2. The CDR3 length is 15 residues. J gave up 6 bases and V 4 bases, and 9 bases lay outside the gene matches. CDR1 and CDR2 (germline): MNHEY, SVGEGT.

The table lists this clone with a few counts. The chain uses TRBV25-1 and TRBJ1-6, with TRBD1 matching 9 bases. Looked up from germline, CDR1 is MGHDK and CDR2 is SYGVNS. Trimming removed 5 bases from V and 7 bases from J; junction bases left unmatched: 6. CDR3 length: 15 amino acids. CDR3 sequence: CASSKRDRENSPLHF. The CDR3 nucleotides are TGTGCCAGCAGTAAACGGGACAGGGAGAATTCACCCCTCCACTTT.

The gene calls are TRBV29-1 and TRBJ2-7, with a tentative D call TRBD1 (5 bases). Germline values: CDR1 SQVTM, CDR2 ANQGSEA. The CDR3 has 13 amino acids. V lost 7 bases and J lost 4, with 17 bases in between. CDR3 DNA: TGCAGCGCCCAACGGCAGGGCTCGTACGAGCAGTACTTC. Translation: CSAQRQGSYEQYF.

The chain couples TRBV7-2 to TRBJ1-6, with 9 nucleotides matching TRBD1. The CDR3 runs to 15 residues. Germline-derived CDR1 and CDR2 are SGHTA and FQGNSA. The junction had 4 bases not matched to a gene; V was cut back by 1 base and J by 9 bases. CDR3 protein: CASSLVDRGTSPLHF. For the CDR3, the DNA is TGTGCCAGCAGCTTAGTGGACAGGGGAACTTCACCCCTCCACTTT.

This chain connects TRBV4-1 to TRBJ1-6, with D tentatively TRBD1 (5 bases). The germline CDR1 and CDR2 sequences are MGHRA and YSYEKL. Trimming cost V 3 bases and J 10 bases, with 13 bases left between them. The CDR3 runs 14 residues. CDR3 region: CASSQMEGWSPLHF. Here the CDR3 DNA reads TGCGCCAGCAGCCAGATGGAGGGGTGGTCACCCCTCCACTTT.

The V gene is TRBV11-2, the J gene TRBJ1-4; no definite D call. Germline V gene lookup returns CDR1 SGHAT and CDR2 FQNNGV. The CDR3 has 11 amino acids. V lost 5 bases, J lost 6 bases, and 4 bases lay in between. The CDR3 region is CASSEDEKLFF. The CDR3, as DNA: TGTGCCAGCAGCGAGGATGAAAAACTGTTTTTT.

This chain uses TRBV7-9 with TRBJ2-7; maybe TRBD2 (5 bases). Germline loops: CDR1 SEHNR, CDR2 FQNEAQ (reference sequence). With 5 bases removed from V and 6 bases from J, the gap between germline ends came to 17 bases. The CDR3 is 14 amino acids. CDR3 sequence: CASSTAGLLAEQYF. The CDR3 nucleotides read TGTGCCAGCAGCACCGCCGGACTGCTGGCCGAGCAGTACTTC.

The rearrangement joins TRBV5-1 to TRBJ2-7, with 8 bases fitting TRBD1. V shed 4 bases, J shed 0 bases, and the junction held 6 bases outside the gene matches. In germline, CDR1 is SGHRS, CDR2 YFSETQ. The CDR3 totals 15 residues. CDR3 sequence reads: CASSHTGTGSYEQYF. The CDR3 region has the DNA TGCGCCAGCAGCCACACCGGGACAGGCTCCTACGAGCAGTACTTC. The full variable domain, with the rest looked up from reference TRBV5-1 and TRBJ2-7, is KAGVTQTPRYLIKTRGQQVTLSCSPISGHRSVSWYQQTPGQGLQFLFEYFSETQRNKGNFPGRFSGRQFSNSRSEMNVSTLELGDSALYLCASSHTGTGSYEQYFGPGTRLTVT.

The chain combines TRBV29-1 with TRBJ2-7, with 8 bases lining up with TRBD1. J gave up 5 bases and V 4 bases, and 4 bases lay outside the gene matches. This CDR3 contains 12 residues. The germline V gene has CDR1 SQVTM and CDR2 ANQGSEA. The DNA for the CDR3 is TGCAGCGTTGTAACAGGGGGAAACGAGCAGTACTTC. It specifies CSVVTGGNEQYF.